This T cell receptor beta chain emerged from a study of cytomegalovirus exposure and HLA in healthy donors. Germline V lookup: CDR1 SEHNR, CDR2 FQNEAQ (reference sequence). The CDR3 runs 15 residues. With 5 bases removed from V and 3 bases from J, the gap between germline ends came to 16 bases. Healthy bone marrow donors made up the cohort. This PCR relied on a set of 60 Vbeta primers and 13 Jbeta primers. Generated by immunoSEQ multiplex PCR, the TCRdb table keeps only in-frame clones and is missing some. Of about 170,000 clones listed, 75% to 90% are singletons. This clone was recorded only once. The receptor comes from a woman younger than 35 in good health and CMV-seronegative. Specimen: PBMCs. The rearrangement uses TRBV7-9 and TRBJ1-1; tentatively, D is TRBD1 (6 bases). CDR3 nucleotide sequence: TGTGCCAGCAGCGAGATACAGGGTGGGTACACTGAAGCTTTCTTT. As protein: CASSEIQGGYTEAFF.